The clone carrying this T cell receptor (beta chain) was counted between two and nine times. Its antigen is currently unknown. One entry per CDR3 protein, called by TCRdb with MiXCR from the 5' RACE reads. The profile covers about 250,000 distinct CDR3 sequences, with 32% appearing a single time and about 4% taken by the ten largest. The CDR3 runs 12 residues. From germline, CDR1 is SGHTA and CDR2 FQGNSA. Trimming removed 1 base at V and 4 bases at J, with 4 bases between. This sample was included in a study of CD8 T cells in ankylosing spondylitis. Findings of the study overall: A subset of motif variants has previously been described in the synovial fluid and blood of reactive arthritis. Significant enrichment of disease-linked clones was reportedly seen in matched ankylosing spondylitis synovial fluid. CD8+ by phenotype, disease-linked clones were relatively rare in peripheral blood.

The sequencing input was blood, either unsorted or a sorted T cell fraction (not recorded which). The source is a male donor with ankylosing spondylitis or in good health (not recorded which). The chain links TRBV7-2 to TRBJ2-5; D not certain. The CDR3 bases are TGTGCCAGCAGCTTAGTCGGAGAGACCCAGTACTTC. Its translation is CASSLVGETQYF.